This T cell receptor beta chain derives from a study of blood T cells in healthy people across ages (dated by TCRdb to about 2015). At the level of the whole study: In model experiments, template switching captured roughly one uniquely barcoded TCR beta cDNA molecule for every two T cells. To avoid experimental bias, donors of different ages were randomly spread across the sequencing lanes. The donors were split into four age groups: young (average 16 years), middle-aged (roughly 42), aged (about 62) and long-lived (over 75). For two donors (one aged 18 to 30 and one aged 80 or older), the study analyzed two additional independent replicas of 1 million unique cDNA reads from the same blood draw. Using deep sequencing normalized with unique cDNA molecular identifiers, the study measured how TCR beta repertoire diversity changes with age. Overall results and qualifications from the work: Because profiling used bulk unsorted PBMCs, naive and antigen-experienced compartments could not be compared conclusively. Observed TCR beta diversity correlated strongly with the percentage of naive T cells measured by flow cytometry. Estimates of total diversity from one million sequenced T cells were regarded as lower bounds and underestimates. Observed TCR beta diversity per million T cells fell roughly linearly with age, and a significant reduction was already apparent by age approximately 40. Donor CMV infection status was unknown, potentially confounding age-related changes in expanded clonotypes. Compared with the aged group, more naive CD4+ T cells, fewer expanded clones and increased TCR diversity were shown by the long-lived group, suggesting age selection.

Trimming leaves V shorter by 4 bases and J shorter by 5 bases, with the junction holding 7 bases beyond the gene matches. CDR1 and CDR2 were assigned from the germline V gene as SQVTM and ANQGSEA. Reading from cysteine to phenylalanine, the CDR3 counts 14 amino acids. The read is trimmed to its CDR3 DNA, 42 bases read in frame from base 1. Donors were around 37 systemically healthy Caucasian individuals from Russia aged roughly 6 to 95 years. Each donor gave ten milliliters of peripheral blood, drawn into EDTA-treated Vacutainer tubes. Ficoll-Paque density-gradient centrifugation was used to isolate PBMCs, with at least 6 million per sample. Trizol reagent was used to extract total RNA from PBMCs, with at least 5 micrograms per sample. Naive CD45RAhigh/CD27high T cell percentages were measured by flow cytometry on a PBMC aliquot from every donor. Receptors were amplified or captured by 5' RACE. The instrument was an Illumina HiSeq 2500. The second PCR ran for roughly 7 to 12 cycles and used a J-beta primer mix along with a sample-barcoded 5' primer. A template-switch 5' adaptor carrying 12 random nucleotides introduced a unique molecular identifier onto each TCR beta cDNA molecule. Each sample yielded at least 2.5 million CDR3-containing paired-end reads. The Mint cDNA synthesis kit, primed by a TRBC-specific oligonucleotide, was used to synthesize first-strand cDNA from all RNA. All cDNA was treated with uracil-DNA glycosylase and then went through a first 18-cycle PCR with the universal primers M1SS and BC2_uni_R. The source study handled its data this way. Normalization of each sample was performed by random selection of 1 million high-quality reads, each carrying a distinct molecular identifier. Instead of being binned into consensus sequences, reads with shared molecular identifiers were discarded. CDR3 identification, clonotype clustering and error correction used MiTCR with a Q25 quality threshold and the strictest error-elimination algorithm. A nonparametric unseen species model with Euler transformation was used to estimate a lower bound on total TCR beta diversity. In TCRdb, the public reads were trimmed at Q25 with fastp and aligned with MiXCR, with productive beta chains retained. Each CDR3 protein gets just one entry, which takes the most common genes and DNA from the rows behind it. Here the V and J calls rest on TCRdb's processing, not on the authors' analysis. Counted in this sample were hundreds of thousands of distinct CDR3 sequences; 45% to 50% of them appeared once. The leading ten clones occupy approximately 32% of the sample.

As concerns this clonotype: No cognate antigen has been identified for it. Within one base of it there is no much larger clone, and no base qualities were kept.

The V and J segments used are TRBV29-1 and TRBJ2-3; 9 bases in the middle match TRBD1. The clonotype was recovered from a woman in her fifties or sixties in good health. The sample consisted of blood. The DNA sequence is TGCAGCGTTGGTAGGGGACAGGGTCTAGATACGCAGTATTTT. This yields the protein CSVGRGQGLDTQYF.